This T cell receptor beta chain originates from a study of shared clonotypes between healthy human individuals. CD45RA+ naive and CD45RA-negative memory subsets were separated from CD4+ cells. Broader study findings: Relative to their counterparts shared across all four donors, non-shared clonotypes exhibited diminished generation probabilities. Rarefaction indicated that sorted-subset sequencing remained incomplete although depth was large.

Deep was the level used in running the assay. The assay was immunoSEQ multiplex PCR, and TCRdb's table has in-frame clones only and misses some. The sample shows hundreds of thousands of clones, under 80% of them seen only once. Germline V gives CDR1 SGHTA, CDR2 FQGNSA. CDR3 length: 17 amino acids. The V gene end was trimmed by 5 bases and the J gene end by 5 bases; junction bases not matched to a gene: 14. As concerns this clone: Its antigen is unknown.

The receptor's source is a woman in her twenties or thirties in good health. The V and J genes are TRBV7-2 and TRBJ2-2; TRBD2 matches 7 bases. The specimen was memory CD4+ T cells sorted from blood. Subset in this sample: CD45RA-negative fraction. This chain's CDR3 is CASSRAGGSLRTGELFF. The CDR3, as DNA: TGTGCCAGCAGCCGGGCGGGCGGGAGTCTCCGGACCGGGGAGCTGTTTTTT.